These 3 T cell receptor beta chains came from one sample sequenced in a study of PD-1 blockade in classical Hodgkin lymphoma. Relapse was seen in all patients after autologous stem cell transplantation, and brentuximab vedotin exposure was variable. Assay: immunoSEQ multiplex PCR; the TCRdb copy retains only in-frame clones and omits some. The sample consists of around 58,000 clones, around 90% of them appearing once. Sequencing used peripheral blood mononuclear cells (PBMCs), obtained at baseline. The receptors shown here come from a human donor with classical Hodgkin lymphoma.

The chain carries TRBV13 and TRBJ2-3; D gene ambiguous. Per the germline V gene, CDR1 is PRHDT and CDR2 is FYEKMQ (reference sequence). Trimming removed 5 bases from V and 6 bases from J, with 9 bases in between. The CDR3 consists of 12 residues. CDR3 region: CASSLSSDTQYF. CDR3 coding DNA: TGTGCCAGCAGCCTATCTTCGGATACGCAGTATTTT.

This clone was detected once. The J gene is TRBJ1-3, the V gene TRBV7-2, with D unresolved. Trimming removed 2 bases at V and 0 bases at J, with 11 bases between. Germline CDR1 reads SGHTA; CDR2 reads FQGNSA. The length of the CDR3 is 16 residues. CDR3 residues: CASSLRVDPSGNTIYF. The CDR3 DNA reads TGTGCCAGCAGCTTAAGGGTAGACCCCTCTGGAAACACCATATATTTT.

The chain is built from TRBV5-4 and TRBJ1-4; maybe TRBD1 (6 bases). The CDR3 length is 19 residues. V lost 0 bases and J 0 bases, leaving 18 bases between the germline ends. Per germline, CDR1 SGHNT and CDR2 YYREEE (reference sequence). The CDR3 sequence is CASSLGGGGWLATNEKLFF. The CDR3 bases are TGTGCCAGCAGCTTGGGCGGGGGCGGTTGGCTTGCAACTAATGAAAAACTGTTTTTT.